This T cell receptor (beta chain) was observed in a study of blood T cell dynamics during melanoma immunotherapy. Time point here: week 3, after first cycle of checkpoint inhibitor. Data came from immunoSEQ multiplex PCR; TCRdb stores just in-frame clones and leaves some out. The table includes about 12,000 clones, about 90% detected once. This receptor was identified in a human donor with melanoma. Sequenced here: effector memory CD8+ T cells from blood, sampled from a patient treated with checkpoint blockade.

The CDR3 nucleotides are TGTGCCACCAGAACAGGCTCTGGAAACACCATATATTTT. It specifies CATRTGSGNTIYF. V usage is TRBV15 and J usage is TRBJ1-3, with D perhaps TRBD1 (5 bases). The V and J ends lost 6 bases and 0 bases respectively, with 6 bases between them. The CDR3 runs 13 residues. Per the germline V gene, CDR1 is LNHNV and CDR2 is YYDKDF (reference sequence).